This T cell receptor (beta chain) was documented in a study of metastatic and nonmetastatic thyroid tumors. The CDR3 runs 13 residues. Trimming pared 1 base from V and 6 bases from J, leaving 12 bases between. Germline V gene lookup returns CDR1 GTSNPN and CDR2 SVGIG (reference sequence). Thyroid surgery was preceded by no treatment in any patient. Through MiXCR, TCRdb re-clonotyped the PCR reads. The top ten clones hold about an eighth of a sample with 5,500 to 8,500 clones, 30% to 35% of them seen once. The chain recombines TRBV30 with TRBJ1-1, with D tentatively TRBD1 (5 bases). Sequenced: adjacent normal tissue. This clonotype originated in a female donor with papillary thyroid cancer or a benign thyroid nodule (not recorded which). Some clones in this sample may be carry-over from other donors' samples. CDR3 sequence: CAWSAGMGAEAFF. The CDR3 nucleotides read TGTGCCTGGAGTGCCGGTATGGGGGCTGAAGCTTTCTTT.